Detailed here is one TCR beta chain. The data are from a study of T cell changes during pregnancy in multiple sclerosis. Using immunoSEQ multiplex PCR, the repertoire was profiled, and TCRdb retains in-frame clones only, with some absent. The sample holds around 86,000 clones, approximately 92% seen once. V was clipped by 10 bases and J by 5 bases; unmatched bases: 8. Germline CDR1 WNHNN, CDR2 SYGVQD (reference sequence). CDR3 length equals 14 residues. The chain uses TRBV10-1 and TRBJ2-2; 9 nucleotides line up with TRBD1. The sample consisted of peripheral blood, taken in the first trimester of pregnancy. The sequence came from a female donor with multiple sclerosis, enrolled in a pregnancy study. The CDR3 loop reads CATSGQGGTGELFF. CDR3 DNA: TGCGCCACCTCGGGACAGGGAGGAACCGGGGAGCTGTTTTTT.